This paragraph covers one TCR beta chain sequence. This sample was included in a study of T cells in Graves' hyperthyroidism and ophthalmopathy. Germline values: CDR1 GTSNPN, CDR2 SVGIG (reference sequence). The CDR3 sequence is 12 residues long. V dropped 7 bases and J dropped 4; count of bases not matched to a gene: 2. Amplified regions were TCR beta CDR3 sequences from RNA transcripts. Carried out on the TCR CDR3, a first-round RT-PCR used the HTBI primer set. TCRdb reprocessed the multiplex PCR reads via MiXCR and lists one record per CDR3 protein. The sample yields 700,000 or so distinct CDR3 sequences, about a sixth seen once.

Sequences were obtained from blood. The rearrangement joins TRBV30 to TRBJ1-1; TRBD1 agrees at 11 bases. This receptor was identified in a man younger than 30 with Graves' hyperthyroidism. As DNA, the CDR3 is TGTGCCTACGGGACAGGGGGCACTGAAGCTTTCTTT. This sequence encodes CAYGTGGTEAFF.